This T cell receptor (beta chain) was documented in a study of shared clonotypes between healthy human individuals (dated by TCRdb to 2020 to 2021). Notes on the research overall: A couple of women and three men aged 18 to 49 years were included in the cohort. For each donor, CD4 naive and CD4 memory were each run on three plates, CD8 naive on two plates, and CD8 memory on one plate. To estimate repertoire size and how much clonotype sharing occurs between individuals, the study deeply sequenced the blood TCR repertoires of about 5 healthy adults. To increase sequencing depth and limit assay-specific biases, different laboratories used diverse techniques to prepare libraries and sequence TCR repertoires. Between about 0.9 and 8.9 billion PBMCs per donor were obtained by leukapheresis.

Using the deep immunoSEQ assay, multiplex PCR amplified TCR CDR3 regions from genomic DNA. Genomic DNA extracted from each cell subset was distributed evenly over all wells of several immunoSEQ 96-well plates, and each plate served as one replicate. Each replicate PCR for sorted subsets received about 220 ng genomic DNA, equal to about 30,000 T cell genomes. Purified libraries were quantified with a Qubit 3.0 fluorometer, sized on a Bioanalyzer 2100, and re-quantified with the KAPA Library Quantification kit. Every immunoSEQ 96-well plate was sequenced on a separate single-read 150-cycle Illumina NextSeq 550 flow cell. Per the source publication's procedure: The immunoSEQ output contained only junctional sequences without quality scores, so filtering could not match that applied to full-length reads. Sequences were annotated with PyIR, a Python wrapper for IgBLAST v1.9, using IMGT germline references to assign V/J genes and CDR3. Reads with weak V/J assignments (E-value above 1e-6), missing CDR3, stop codons, out-of-frame junctions, or ambiguous translated residues were removed. V3J clonotypes were defined as sequences sharing the same inferred V gene, J gene, and CDR3 amino acid sequence. The percentage overlap between two repertoires was calculated by dividing the number of shared unique clonotypes by the size of the smaller repertoire. Richness of each repertoire was evaluated using RTK rarefaction, the Chao1 estimator, and Recon v2.1 estimates of unobserved clonotypes. Generation probabilities for all TCRbeta clonotypes obtained by the gDNA method from a few donors were computed using OLGA. In its TCRdb copy, this immuneACCESS table keeps in-frame sequences only and misses some clones. Where compared with another copy, unresolved V genes explain less than half of these, and the others have no known cause. D and trimming come from the DNA, and the V and J calls and clone size come from that table. This sample has 2.3 million or so clones in its table, and 85% to 95% of those were observed once. About 0.39% of the sample rests with the top ten.

The germline V gene sets CDR1 to SGHAT and CDR2 to FQNNGV. The germline V end is reduced by 8 bases and the J end by 7 bases; junction bases left unmatched: 16. From its cysteine to its phenylalanine, the CDR3 spans 15 amino acids. Only the CDR3 portion is preserved as DNA: 45 bases, with reading frame beginning at the first base. Comment on this clone: Its antigen target is currently unknown. No per-base quality is available; no much larger clone lies one base away.

The donors were healthy, HIV-negative adults with no recently reported acute infections or vaccinations. All donors were Caucasian adults living in Nashville, Tennessee, USA. CD4+ T cells were enriched by magnetic negative selection, after which naive cells were positively selected on CD45RA and the negative fraction was taken as the memory subset. Blood was obtained by leukapheresis, after which PBMCs were separated by Ficoll-Histopaque density gradient centrifugation and cryopreserved in liquid nitrogen vapor phase. Purity and quantity of every magnetically sorted T cell population were checked by analytical flow cytometry. Each sorted fraction had its genomic DNA isolated and then quantified by UV absorbance on a Nanodrop 2000c. The study at large found these results: Pairwise subsampling indicated that sequencing depth was expected to affect the degree of clonotype sharing among donors. The small number of donors limited the genetic and exposure-history diversity represented. Even with the large sequencing depth, rarefaction of the sorted-subset datasets indicated that sequencing was incomplete. Naive subsets generally had larger estimated clonotype richness than memory subsets. Clonotypes shared by all four sorted-subset donors showed higher generation probabilities than non-shared clonotypes. When a few donors were compared, the shared fraction of clonotypes was about 5% for naive CD4, around 4% for naive CD8, 2% to 2.5% for memory CD4, and approximately 0.4% for memory CD8. Sampling was restricted to blood, and TCR repertoires in tissue are likely to differ from TCR repertoires in blood.

The rearrangement combines TRBV11-2 with TRBJ1-1, and TRBD1 matches 7 of the central bases. The receptor's source is a man aged 18 to 35 in good health. Some clones in this sample may be carry-over from other donors' samples. Sample: naive CD4+ T cells from PBMCs. The cell subset or site label corresponds to: CD45RA+ positively selected. The bases are TGTGCCAGCCATCTCGGCAGGGGGGGCGGAAGTGAAGCTTTCTTT. Protein translation: CASHLGRGGGSEAFF.